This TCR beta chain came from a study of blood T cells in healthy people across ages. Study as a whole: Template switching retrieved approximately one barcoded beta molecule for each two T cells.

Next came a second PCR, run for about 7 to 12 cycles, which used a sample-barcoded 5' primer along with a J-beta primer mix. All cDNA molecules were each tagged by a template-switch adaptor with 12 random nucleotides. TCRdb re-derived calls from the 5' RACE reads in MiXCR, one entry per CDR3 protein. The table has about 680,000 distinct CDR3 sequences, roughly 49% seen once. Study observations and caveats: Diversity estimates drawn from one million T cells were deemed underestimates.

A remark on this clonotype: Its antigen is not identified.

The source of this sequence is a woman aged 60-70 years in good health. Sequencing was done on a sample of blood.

This CDR3 reads CASSLDAGGSYNEQFF. As DNA, the CDR3 is TGTGCCAGCAGCTTAGACGCGGGAGGCTCCTACAATGAGCAGTTCTTC. V usage is TRBV7-6 and J usage is TRBJ2-1, with 8 nucleotides matching TRBD2. The J segment lost 0 bases and the V segment lost 1 base, leaving 2 bases of the junction unmatched. Germline V CDR1 and CDR2: SGHVS, FNYEAQ. This CDR3 spans 16 amino acids.